Detailed here is one TCR beta chain. What it binds is unknown. The data originate from a study of T cell responses to AZD1222 COVID-19 vaccine. Data came from immunoSEQ multiplex PCR; TCRdb stores just in-frame clones and leaves some out. The data show around 200,000 clones, approximately 95% seen once. J gave up 0 bases and V 5 bases, and 9 bases lay outside the gene matches. Germline CDR1 reads SEHNR; CDR2 reads FQNEAQ (reference sequence). The CDR3 totals 18 residues. Study results and limitations: When two AZD1222 doses had been given, Spike-specific TCR breadth and depth rose. Close to half of all spike-specific TCRs reportedly target regions of the variants that are unmutated.

The material was peripheral blood, obtained on day 0 of AZD1222 vaccination. The chain joins TRBV7-9 to TRBJ1-3, with TRBD1 identical over 11 bases. The TCR was taken from an adult in good health. CDR3 sequence reads: CASSPVRTGGFSGNTIYF. In DNA form, the CDR3 reads TGTGCCAGCAGCCCGGTCCGGACAGGGGGCTTCTCTGGAAACACCATATATTTT. Full variable domain (remainder filled in from reference TRBV7-9 and TRBJ1-3): DTGVSQNPRHKITKRGQNVTFRCDPISEHNRLYWYRQTLGQGPEFLTYFQNEAQLEKSRLLSDRFSAERPKGSFSTLEIQRTEQGDSAMYLCASSPVRTGGFSGNTIYFGEGSWLTVV.